One sample yielded the 20 T cell receptor beta chains listed below, sequenced in a study of blood T cell repertoires in COVID-19. The data were produced by immunoSEQ multiplex PCR, yet TCRdb's version contains in-frame clones alone and is incomplete. The table lists about 160,000 clones, roughly 91% of them singletons. Material: peripheral blood. These receptors originate from a woman between 45 and 65 years old with acute or convalescent COVID-19.

J is TRBJ2-1 and V is TRBV7-9; TRBD2 matches at 8 bases. Trimming at V came to 5 bases and at J to 1 base, leaving 7 bases not matched to a gene. Per the germline V gene, CDR1 is SEHNR and CDR2 is FQNEAQ (reference sequence). The CDR3 runs 16 residues. The CDR3 loop reads CASSTRAGGSYNEQFF. As DNA, the CDR3 is TGTGCCAGCAGCACCAGGGCGGGAGGATCCTACAATGAGCAGTTCTTC.

This sequence joins TRBV4-1 and TRBJ2-3, with 8 bases lining up with TRBD1. V gave up 1 base and J gave up 3 bases; unmatched junction bases: 6. CDR1 MGHRA and CDR2 YSYEKL come from the germline V gene. The CDR3 spans 16 residues. CDR3 DNA sequence: TGCGCCAGCAGCCAAGCGTTCAGGGGGCCAACAGATACGCAGTATTTT. This encodes CASSQAFRGPTDTQYF.

This sequence joins TRBV19 and TRBJ2-7, with 10 bases fitting TRBD1. Germline assignment: CDR1 LNHDA and CDR2 SQIVND (reference sequence). This CDR3 spans 18 amino acids. Trimming took 4 bases from V and 3 from J; bases not matched to a gene: 15. The CDR3 sequence: CASSTGQGLLSDHYEQYF. CDR3 nucleotide sequence: TGTGCCAGTAGTACGGGACAGGGGCTCTTAAGTGACCACTACGAGCAGTACTTC.

CDR3 in DNA: TGTGCCACCAGTGGCGTCACAGAGACCCAGTACTTC. Its translation is CATSGVTETQYF. The chain is built from TRBV24-1 and TRBJ2-5; no clear D gene. V dropped 5 bases and J dropped 4 bases, with 7 bases sitting between them. The CDR3 is 12 residues long. CDR1 and CDR2 from the germline V gene are KGHDR and SFDVKD.

J is TRBJ1-2 and V is TRBV19, with 10 nucleotides matching TRBD1. The germline CDR1 and CDR2 sequences are LNHDA and SQIVND (reference sequence). This CDR3 is 15 amino acids long. Losses at the gene ends were 4 bases for V and 4 bases for J; bases not matched to a gene: 6. The CDR3 sequence is CASSTDRGQIYGYTF. CDR3 DNA sequence: TGTGCCAGTAGTACTGACAGGGGGCAAATCTATGGCTACACCTTC.

The CDR3 nucleotides are TGTGCCAGCAGCCGGAGCGTATTGGGGAACACTGAAGCTTTCTTT. Translation gives CASSRSVLGNTEAFF. V gene TRBV21-1 combines with J gene TRBJ1-1. TRBV21-1 is a pseudogene. The CDR3 runs 15 residues.

The chain has TRBV7-2 and TRBJ2-1; 7 bases align to TRBD2. This CDR3 spans 16 amino acids. In germline, CDR1 is SGHTA, CDR2 FQGNSA. J was trimmed by 1 base and V by 4 bases; bases with no gene match: 7. CDR3 nucleotide sequence: TGTGCCAGCAGCTGGGGAGGGACGAGATCCTACAATGAGCAGTTCTTC. Translation: CASSWGGTRSYNEQFF.

The CDR3 spells CASSEMDNMNTEAFF. Here the CDR3 DNA reads TGTGCCAGCAGTGAAATGGACAACATGAACACTGAAGCTTTCTTT. This chain links TRBV2 with TRBJ1-1; D possibly corresponds to TRBD1 (5 bases). In germline, CDR1 is SNHLY, CDR2 FYNNEI. This CDR3 is 15 amino acids long. V lost 2 bases to trimming and J lost 0 bases, with 10 bases between them.

The chain is built from TRBV15 and TRBJ2-1; tentatively, D is TRBD1 (6 bases). V shed 3 bases and J shed 3 bases, with 15 bases lying between them. Germline lookup yields CDR1 LNHNV and CDR2 YYDKDF (reference sequence). CDR3 size: 16 residues. In nucleotides, the CDR3 is TGTGCCACCAGCAGGGCCACGGGACAAGGCTACAATGAGCAGTTCTTC. Protein product: CATSRATGQGYNEQFF.

This clone has more than one count but fewer than ten. CDR3 bases: TGTGCCAGCAGCCCGGGGGGCAATGAGCAGTTCTTC. Its protein product is CASSPGGNEQFF. The rearrangement links TRBV7-9 to TRBJ2-1; the match to TRBD2 covers 7 bases. Germline V gene lookup returns CDR1 SEHNR and CDR2 FQNEAQ (reference sequence). J was trimmed by 6 bases and V by 5 bases; bases with no gene match: 1. This CDR3 is built from 12 residues. Looking up the rest from reference TRBV7-9 and TRBJ2-1 gives the full variable domain: DTGVSQNPRHKITKRGQNVTFRCDPISEHNRLYWYRQTLGQGPEFLTYFQNEAQLEKSRLLSDRFSAERPKGSFSTLEIQRTEQGDSAMYLCASSPGGNEQFFGPGTRLTVL.

The rearrangement joins TRBV25-1 to TRBJ2-2, with 8 bases fitting TRBD1. The germline V gene encodes CDR1 MGHDK and CDR2 SYGVNS. J gave up 1 base and V 6 bases, and 4 bases lay outside the gene matches. The CDR3 length is 15 residues. The CDR3 here is CASRDRGENTGELFF. The DNA of the CDR3 is TGTGCCAGCAGAGACAGGGGAGAGAACACCGGGGAGCTGTTTTTT. The whole variable domain, filled in from reference TRBV25-1 and TRBJ2-2, reads EADIYQTPRYLVIGTGKKITLECSQTMGHDKMYWYQQDPGMELHLIHYSYGVNSTEKGDLSSESTVSRIRTEHFPLTLESARPSHTSQYLCASRDRGENTGELFFGEGSRLTVL.

This chain links TRBV7-6 with TRBJ2-1, with a possible D match to TRBD2 (5 bases). Germline V lookup: CDR1 SGHVS, CDR2 FNYEAQ. With 5 bases removed from V and 7 bases from J, the gap between germline ends came to 24 bases. This CDR3 has 17 amino acids. CDR3 coding DNA: TGTGCCAGCAGCCACCCTCCGGCAAACCATAAGCGGAATGAGCAGTTCTTC. Amino acid sequence: CASSHPPANHKRNEQFF.

The chain has TRBV7-4 and TRBJ2-1, with 11 positions matching TRBD2. CDR1 is SGHVT and CDR2 is SQSDAQ in the germline V gene. The CDR3 runs to 16 residues. The trim removed 4 bases at V and 0 bases at J, leaving 2 bases unmatched. CDR3 sequence reads: CASSSSGRCSYNEQFF. The CDR3 DNA sequence: TGTGCCAGCAGCTCTAGCGGGAGGTGCTCCTACAATGAGCAGTTCTTC. The entire variable domain, with the rest obtained from reference TRBV7-4 and TRBJ2-1, is as follows: GAGVSQSPRYKVAKRGRDVALRCDSISGHVTLYWYRQTLGQGSEVLTYSQSDAQRDKSGRPSGRFSAERPERSVSTLKIQRTEQGDSAVYLCASSSSGRCSYNEQFFGPGTRLTVL.

The rearrangement uses TRBV9 and TRBJ1-4, with 8 bases fitting TRBD1. Germline CDR1 reads SGDLS; CDR2 reads YYNGEE. V dropped 1 base and J dropped 5; count of bases not matched to a gene: 7. There are 16 residues in the CDR3. The CDR3 loop reads CASSVTPGQGNEKLFF. The CDR3 region has the DNA TGTGCCAGCAGCGTAACCCCCGGACAGGGAAATGAAAAACTGTTTTTT. The full variable domain, its missing parts supplied by reference TRBV9 and TRBJ1-4, is DSGVTQTPKHLITATGQRVTLRCSPRSGDLSVYWYQQSLDQGLQFLIQYYNGEERAKGNILERFSAQQFPDLHSELNLSSLELGDSALYFCASSVTPGQGNEKLFFGSGTQLSVL.

J is TRBJ1-1 and V is TRBV6-1; 7 nucleotides agree with TRBD1. Germline lookup yields CDR1 MNHNS and CDR2 SASEGT. Unmatched junction bases numbered 13, after V lost 2 bases and J lost 10 bases. This CDR3 has 15 residues. In DNA, the CDR3 is TGTGCCAGCAGTGAACTCCCTTTCGACAGGGCTGTAGCTTTCTTT. This encodes CASSELPFDRAVAFF.

This rearrangement joins TRBV5-8 to TRBJ1-3; tentative D call: TRBD1 (5 bases). Looked up from germline, CDR1 is SGHTS and CDR2 is YDEGEE. Trimming stripped 4 bases from V and 0 bases from J, with 11 bases between. The CDR3 runs 15 residues. CDR3 sequence: CASSPDRHSGNTIYF. The DNA for the CDR3 is TGTGCCAGCAGCCCTGACAGACACTCTGGAAACACCATATATTTT.

V gene TRBV7-8 combines with J gene TRBJ1-2; 9 bases are a match to TRBD1. Germline values: CDR1 SGHVS, CDR2 FQNEAQ. V dropped 1 base and J dropped 9; count of bases not matched to a gene: 6. The CDR3 covers 14 residues. The CDR3 coding sequence is TGTGCCAGCAGCTTAGTAGACAGGGGGGGTAGCTACACCTTC. It encodes CASSLVDRGGSYTF.

The chain uses TRBV11-2 and TRBJ1-3; D unresolved. The CDR3 length is 16 residues. The ends were cut back, 1 base at V and 3 bases at J, with 13 bases in the middle. The germline CDR1 and CDR2 sequences are SGHAT and FQNNGV. CDR3 sequence: CASSLVTGSGGNTIYF. CDR3 in DNA: TGTGCCAGCAGCTTAGTTACGGGGAGCGGTGGAAACACCATATATTTT. Full variable domain (missing parts from reference TRBV11-2 and TRBJ1-3): EAGVAQSPRYKIIEKRQSVAFWCNPISGHATLYWYQQILGQGPKLLIQFQNNGVVDDSQLPKDRFSAERLKGVDSTLKIQPAKLEDSAVYLCASSLVTGSGGNTIYFGEGSWLTVV.

The gene calls are TRBV29-1 and TRBJ2-7; 8 nucleotides match TRBD2. The germline CDR1 and CDR2 sequences are SQVTM and ANQGSEA. V lost 6 bases, J lost 0 bases, and 7 bases stayed unmatched. CDR3 length equals 14 residues. CDR3 DNA sequence: TGCAGCGTAGGAAGCGGGGGTGTCTCCTACGAGCAGTACTTC. It translates to CSVGSGGVSYEQYF.

The chain joins TRBV6-4 to TRBJ1-6, with D unresolved. V dropped 4 bases and J dropped 0 bases, with 10 bases sitting between them. The CDR3 spans 16 residues. Germline CDR1 and CDR2: MRHNA and SNTAGT. The CDR3 DNA reads TGTGCCAGCAGTGGCCATACAAGCTCCTATAATTCACCCCTCCACTTT. Its protein product is CASSGHTSSYNSPLHF.